These 10 T cell receptor beta chains were sequenced from one sample in a study of cytomegalovirus exposure and HLA in healthy donors. Vbeta (60) and Jbeta (13) primers were used in the PCR. Produced via immunoSEQ multiplex PCR; TCRdb's table is partial and in-frame only. The table lists roughly 230,000 clones, about nine tenths of them singletons. The sequencing input was PBMCs. These receptors were collected from a girl between 2 and 10 years old in good health and CMV-seronegative.

This rearrangement joins TRBV2 to TRBJ2-5; a weak D match, TRBD2 (6 bases). The V gene lost 5 bases and the J gene lost 5 bases, with 15 bases spanning the gap. This CDR3 region has 14 residues. Per the germline V gene, CDR1 is SNHLY and CDR2 is FYNNEI. The CDR3 region is CASSLLAVEETQYF. CDR3 coding DNA: TGTGCCAGCAGTCTACTAGCAGTGGAGGAGACCCAGTACTTC.

This sequence joins TRBV7-9 and TRBJ1-2, with a tentative D call TRBD1 (5 bases). Germline values: CDR1 SEHNR, CDR2 FQNEAQ (reference sequence). CDR3 length: 13 amino acids. V was trimmed by 4 bases and J by 3 bases, leaving 9 bases between them. The CDR3 here is CASSYDSDYGYTF. The CDR3 DNA reads as TGTGCCAGCAGCTACGACAGCGACTATGGCTACACCTTC.

This chain links TRBV7-9 with TRBJ2-1; 13 bases align to TRBD2. V lost 5 bases to trimming and J lost 7 bases; unmatched junction nucleotides: 11. CDR3 length: 17 residues. Germline V gene lookup returns CDR1 SEHNR and CDR2 FQNEAQ (reference sequence). The CDR3 reads CASSGRRTSGSFNEQFF. DNA for the CDR3: TGTGCCAGCAGCGGAAGACGGACTAGCGGGAGTTTTAATGAGCAGTTCTTC.

This clone was picked up one time. V and J are TRBV7-9 and TRBJ2-1, with TRBD2 as a possible D gene (7 bases). This CDR3 region has 17 residues. CDR1 is SEHNR, CDR2 FQNEAQ, per germline (reference sequence). V lost 2 bases to trimming and J lost 3 bases, with 17 bases between them. CDR3 sequence reads: CASSLIGAGAVYNEQFF. Written as DNA, the CDR3 is TGTGCCAGCAGCTTAATCGGGGCGGGGGCCGTCTACAATGAGCAGTTCTTC.

V and J are TRBV2 and TRBJ2-2, with TRBD1 matching 10 bases. CDR1 is SNHLY, CDR2 FYNNEI, per germline. The CDR3 runs to 14 residues. The ends lost 8 bases at V and 3 bases at J; junction bases unmatched: 3. Here the CDR3 DNA reads TGTGCCAGCCGGGACAGGGGTTACACCGGGGAGCTGTTTTTT. Translating gives CASRDRGYTGELFF.

This clone has just a few counts. The chain couples TRBV25-1 to TRBJ1-1; 12 positions match TRBD1. The CDR3 covers 17 residues. Germline lookup yields CDR1 MGHDK and CDR2 SYGVNS. V lost 3 bases, J lost 3 bases, and 8 bases stayed unmatched. This CDR3 reads CASSELGTGGAYTEAFF. The CDR3 coding sequence is TGTGCCAGCAGTGAGTTGGGGACAGGGGGCGCTTACACTGAAGCTTTCTTT.

The chain uses TRBV6-1 and TRBJ1-5; D gene ambiguous. V was pared by 0 bases and J by 7 bases, with 10 bases between. Germline V CDR1 and CDR2: MNHNS, SASEGT. The CDR3 is made up of 14 amino acids. CDR3 in amino acids: CASSEARIRQPQHF. The CDR3 bases are TGTGCCAGCAGTGAAGCGAGGATAAGGCAGCCCCAGCATTTT.

The rearrangement links TRBV10-1 to TRBJ2-2; D possibly corresponds to TRBD2 (6 bases). The CDR3 totals 15 residues. Trimming left V 3 bases short and J 0 bases short, with 8 bases between. CDR1 is WNHNN, CDR2 SYGVQD, per germline (reference sequence). The CDR3 DNA sequence: TGCGCCAGCAGTGATGGCGGGACGAACACCGGGGAGCTGTTTTTT. This translates into CASSDGGTNTGELFF.

The rearrangement joins TRBV18 to TRBJ2-3; 7 positions match TRBD2. Per the germline V gene, CDR1 is KGHSH and CDR2 is LQKENI. The CDR3 totals 15 residues. After removal of 2 bases from V and 5 bases from J, the junction contained 7 bases not matched to a gene. CDR3 DNA sequence: TGTGCCAGCTCACCAGCGGCCCAGCGGGGAGATACGCAGTATTTT. It encodes CASSPAAQRGDTQYF.

The rearrangement uses TRBV5-1 and TRBJ1-1; perhaps TRBD1 as D (6 bases). CDR1 is SGHRS and CDR2 is YFSETQ in the germline V gene. Trimming cost V 4 bases and J 3 bases, with 10 bases left between them. The CDR3 loop spans 13 amino acids. The DNA of the CDR3 is TGCGCCAGCAGCCGAGGGGGTGACACTGAAGCTTTCTTT. Translation gives CASSRGGDTEAFF. Based on the CDR3 plus reference TRBV5-1 and TRBJ1-1, the full variable domain is KAGVTQTPRYLIKTRGQQVTLSCSPISGHRSVSWYQQTPGQGLQFLFEYFSETQRNKGNFPGRFSGRQFSNSRSEMNVSTLELGDSALYLCASSRGGDTEAFFGQGTRLTVV.